This T cell receptor (beta chain) was sequenced in a study of cytomegalovirus exposure and HLA in healthy donors. Overall study findings and caveats: The availability of immune exposure information extended only to CMV serostatus. 150 to 200 TCR beta chains were listed as cytomegalovirus-associated. According to an earlier analysis, most TCR beta V segments yielded productive rearrangements about 90% or about 30% of the time.

All the people who gave samples were healthy bone marrow donors. Primers for the PCR totalled 60 Vbeta and 13 Jbeta. Only in-frame clones appear in the TCRdb table, and some are missing; sequencing was by immunoSEQ multiplex PCR. The sample carries 140,000 or so clones, around two thirds recorded once. The CDR3 sequence is 13 residues long. V was cut by 6 bases and J by 0 bases, with 8 bases left in between. Germline-derived CDR1 and CDR2 are SGHDN and FVKESK. The table lists this clone with a few counts. Antigen unknown. The rearrangement joins TRBV14 to TRBJ1-1; D is possibly TRBD1 (5 bases). The sample consisted of PBMCs. The TCR originated in a male donor in good health and CMV-seronegative. The CDR3 spells CASRMTVNTEAFF. The CDR3 nucleotides read TGTGCCAGCAGGATGACAGTGAACACTGAAGCTTTCTTT.